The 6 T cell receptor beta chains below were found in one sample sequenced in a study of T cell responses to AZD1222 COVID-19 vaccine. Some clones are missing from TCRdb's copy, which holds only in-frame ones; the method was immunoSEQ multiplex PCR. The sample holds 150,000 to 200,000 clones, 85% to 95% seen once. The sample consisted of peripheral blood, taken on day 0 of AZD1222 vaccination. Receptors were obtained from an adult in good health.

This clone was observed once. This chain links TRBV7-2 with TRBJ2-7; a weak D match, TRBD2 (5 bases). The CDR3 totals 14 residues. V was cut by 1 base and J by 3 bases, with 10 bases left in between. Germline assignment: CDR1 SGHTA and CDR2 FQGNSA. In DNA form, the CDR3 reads TGTGCCAGCAGCTTAGGTTTCGGAGGCTACGAGCAGTACTTC. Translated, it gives CASSLGFGGYEQYF.

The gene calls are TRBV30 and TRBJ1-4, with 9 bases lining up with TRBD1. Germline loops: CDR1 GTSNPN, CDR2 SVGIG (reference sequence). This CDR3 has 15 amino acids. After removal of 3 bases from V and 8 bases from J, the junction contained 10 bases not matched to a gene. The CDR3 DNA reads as TGTGCCTGGAGGCACCCGGGGACAGGGTACGAAAAACTGTTTTTT. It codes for CAWRHPGTGYEKLFF.

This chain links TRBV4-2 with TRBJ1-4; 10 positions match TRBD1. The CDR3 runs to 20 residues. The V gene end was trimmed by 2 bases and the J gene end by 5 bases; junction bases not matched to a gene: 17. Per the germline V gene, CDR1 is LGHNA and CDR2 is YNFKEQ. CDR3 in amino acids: CASSQPPGDRGAPLNEKLFF. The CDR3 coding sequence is TGTGCCAGCAGCCAACCTCCGGGGGACAGGGGAGCCCCCTTGAATGAAAAACTGTTTTTT.

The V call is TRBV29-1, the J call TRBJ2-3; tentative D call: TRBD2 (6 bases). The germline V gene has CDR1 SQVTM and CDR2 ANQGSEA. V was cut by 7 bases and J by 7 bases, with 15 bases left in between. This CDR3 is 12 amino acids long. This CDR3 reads CSAGGRQHTQYF. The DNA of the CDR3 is TGCAGCGCTGGAGGGAGACAGCATACGCAGTATTTT.

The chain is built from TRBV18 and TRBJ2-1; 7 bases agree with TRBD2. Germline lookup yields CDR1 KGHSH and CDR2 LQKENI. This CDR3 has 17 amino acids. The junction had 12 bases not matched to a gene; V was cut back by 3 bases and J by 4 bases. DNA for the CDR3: TGTGCCAGCTCACCTACGTCCGGGCTAGCGGAATACAATGAGCAGTTCTTC. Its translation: CASSPTSGLAEYNEQFF.

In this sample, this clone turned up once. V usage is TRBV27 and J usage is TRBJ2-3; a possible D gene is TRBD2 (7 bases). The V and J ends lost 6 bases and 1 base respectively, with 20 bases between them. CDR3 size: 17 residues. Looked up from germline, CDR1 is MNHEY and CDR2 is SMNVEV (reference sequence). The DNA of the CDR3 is TGTGCCAGCAGACTTAAGGGGGAGGGTCGACGCACAGATACGCAGTATTTT. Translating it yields CASRLKGEGRRTDTQYF.